This T cell receptor beta chain is drawn from a study of PD-1 blockade in mismatch repair-deficient tumors. Study details: Patients had approximately 12 mismatch repair-deficient cancer types and were previously treated and progressing.

Study outcomes and limitations: Tumor-resident clones, often absent from pretreatment blood, expanded after pembrolizumab and then contracted.

Mismatch repair deficiency was confirmed in all patients, by PCR or immunohistochemistry. Trimming shortened V by 3 bases and J by 4 bases, and 10 bases separated the two germline ends. Germline CDR1 is SGHTA and CDR2 is FQGNSA. The CDR3 contains 13 residues. Sequencing was performed with immunoSEQ multiplex PCR; in TCRdb, only in-frame clones are kept and a portion is missing. This table has more than 8,500 clones, around 83% appearing once. Concerning this clone: As yet, its antigen is unknown.

The sequences come from PBMCs, collected about 47 weeks after starting pembrolizumab. The chain employs TRBV7-2 and TRBJ2-7, with D perhaps TRBD2 (6 bases). The source is an adult with mismatch repair-deficient cancer. The CDR3 loop is CASSFGSIYEQYF. The DNA of the CDR3 is TGTGCCAGCAGCTTCGGGAGTATTTACGAGCAGTACTTC.